This is a list of T cell receptor beta chains from one sample in a study of CD4 T cells in relation to SARS-CoV-2 and coronaviruses. These TCRs' antigens remain unknown. Only in-frame clones appear in the TCRdb table, and some are missing; sequencing was by immunoSEQ multiplex PCR. The repertoire includes tens of thousands of clones, approximately 86% of them detected once, and 3.5% to 5.5% sits in the top ten. Sequenced sample: naive CD4+ T cells from PBMCs, cultured in vitro. The origin of the receptors is an adult with COVID-19. CDR3s include the opening cysteine and the closing phenylalanine or tryptophan. A D gene is named only where the DNA matches it firmly. Clone size, where shown, is once, few, many, or a class for clones that have expanded.

v_gene	j_gene	abundance	d_gene	CDR3aa	CDR3nt
TRBV18	TRBJ1-4	few	NA	CASSPRSQGRREKLFF	TGTGCCAGCTCACCACGGTCCCAGGGGCGTCGTGAAAAACTGTTTTTT
TRBV7-2	TRBJ2-5	NA	NA	CASSFRLHQETQYF	TGTGCCAGCAGCTTTAGACTACACCAAGAGACCCAGTACTTC
TRBV27	TRBJ2-7	NA	TRBD1	CASSSRYPQSPRDSSYEQYF	TGTGCCAGCAGCTCACGATACCCCCAATCCCCAAGGGACAGCAGCTACGAGCAGTACTTC
TRBV6-4	TRBJ2-7	NA	NA	CASSDSSSGEQYF	TGTGCCAGCAGTGACTCGAGTAGCGGCGAGCAGTACTTC
TRBV28	TRBJ2-1	NA	TRBD2	CASGTSGSRNEQFF	TGTGCCAGCGGCACTAGCGGGAGTCGGAATGAGCAGTTCTTC
TRBV20-1	TRBJ2-1	NA	NA	CSARDNSPPVF	TGCAGTGCTAGAGACAATAGCCCCCCAGTCTTC
TRBV3-1/TRBV3-2	TRBJ2-7	few	NA	CASSQVAHEQYF	TGTGCCAGCAGCCAAGTCGCCCACGAGCAGTACTTC
TRBV19	TRBJ1-5	once	NA	CASSIRGRGERGNQPQHF	TGTGCCAGTAGTATAAGGGGCCGTGGGGAGAGGGGCAATCAGCCCCAGCATTTT
TRBV28	TRBJ2-7	NA	NA	CASSLLRLGGYEQYF	TGTGCCAGCAGCCTGCTCCGGTTGGGCGGATACGAGCAGTACTTC
TRBV28	TRBJ2-2	NA	NA	CASSPPRESGELFF	TGTGCCAGCAGTCCACCTCGTGAGTCCGGGGAGCTGTTTTTT
TRBV7-3	TRBJ2-5	NA	TRBD2	CASSPGLAGRTETQYF	TGTGCCAGCAGCCCGGGACTAGCGGGAAGGACAGAGACCCAGTACTTC
TRBV3-1/TRBV3-2	TRBJ2-1	NA	TRBD2	CASSLAGVNEQFF	TGTGCCAGCAGTCTAGCGGGAGTAAATGAGCAGTTCTTC
TRBV10-3	TRBJ2-3	NA	NA	CAISEPDTSGDTQYF	TGTGCCATCAGTGAACCGGACACCTCAGGGGATACGCAGTATTTT
TRBV19	TRBJ2-5	NA	NA	CASSIRPGTYQETQYF	TGTGCCAGTAGTATTCGTCCCGGAACTTACCAAGAGACCCAGTACTTC
TRBV19	TRBJ2-5	NA	NA	CASSMGSKETQYF	TGTGCCAGTAGTATGGGCAGCAAAGAGACCCAGTACTTC
TRBV30	TRBJ2-7	NA	NA	CAWSLGAPYEQYF	TGTGCCTGGAGTCTGGGGGCCCCCTACGAGCAGTACTTC
TRBV7-9	TRBJ2-2	NA	NA	CASSFFAANTGELFF	TGTGCCAGCAGCTTTTTCGCCGCGAACACCGGGGAGCTGTTTTTT
TRBV3-1/TRBV3-2	TRBJ2-3	NA	NA	CASSQAGDTQYF	TGTGCCAGCAGCCAAGCTGGAGATACGCAGTATTTT
TRBV4-1	TRBJ1-2	NA	NA	CASSQGLANYGYTF	TGCGCCAGCAGCCAAGGGTTAGCTAACTATGGCTACACCTTC
TRBV28	TRBJ1-5	NA	TRBD1	CASSFTGQGSSNQPQHF	TGTGCCAGCAGTTTTACGGGACAGGGTTCGAGCAATCAGCCCCAGCATTTT
TRBV9	TRBJ2-1	NA	NA	CASGRGEDEQFF	TGTGCCAGCGGAAGGGGAGAGGATGAGCAGTTCTTC
TRBV11-2	TRBJ2-2	few	NA	CASSLLRAVSGELFF	TGTGCCAGCAGCTTACTACGGGCCGTGAGCGGGGAGCTGTTTTTT
TRBV29-1	TRBJ2-7	NA	TRBD1	CSVGGQGYEQYF	TGCAGCGTTGGGGGACAGGGCTACGAGCAGTACTTC
TRBV10-3	TRBJ2-5	NA	TRBD1	CAIARDRVGETQYF	TGTGCCATCGCGCGGGACAGGGTTGGGGAGACCCAGTACTTC